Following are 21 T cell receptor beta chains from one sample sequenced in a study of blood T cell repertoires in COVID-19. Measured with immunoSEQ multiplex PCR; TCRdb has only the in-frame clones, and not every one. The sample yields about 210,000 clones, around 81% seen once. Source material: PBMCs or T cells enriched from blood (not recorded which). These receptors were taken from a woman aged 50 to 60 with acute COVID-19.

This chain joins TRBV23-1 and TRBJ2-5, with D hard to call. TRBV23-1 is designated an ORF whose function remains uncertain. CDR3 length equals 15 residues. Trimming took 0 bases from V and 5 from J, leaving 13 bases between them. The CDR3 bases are TGCGCCAGCAGTCAATCGTGGCTAGATCCCGAGACCCAGTACTTC. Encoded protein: CASSQSWLDPETQYF.

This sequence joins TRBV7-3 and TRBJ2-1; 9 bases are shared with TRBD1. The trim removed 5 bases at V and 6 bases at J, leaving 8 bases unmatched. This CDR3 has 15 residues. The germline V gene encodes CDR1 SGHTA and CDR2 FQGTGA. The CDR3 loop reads CASSRNRGLINEQFF. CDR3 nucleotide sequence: TGTGCCAGCAGCCGTAACAGGGGGCTGATCAATGAGCAGTTCTTC.

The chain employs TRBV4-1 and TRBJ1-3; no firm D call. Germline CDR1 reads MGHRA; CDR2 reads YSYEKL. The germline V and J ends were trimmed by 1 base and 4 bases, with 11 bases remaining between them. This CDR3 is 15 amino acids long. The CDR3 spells CASSQVEGTGNTIYF. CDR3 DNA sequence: TGCGCCAGCAGCCAAGTAGAGGGAACGGGAAACACCATATATTTT.

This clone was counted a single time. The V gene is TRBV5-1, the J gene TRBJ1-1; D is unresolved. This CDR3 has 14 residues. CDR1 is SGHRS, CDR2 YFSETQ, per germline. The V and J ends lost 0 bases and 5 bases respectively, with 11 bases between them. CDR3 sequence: CASSLDGSGTEAFF. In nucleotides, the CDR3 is TGCGCCAGCAGCTTGGACGGATCCGGGACTGAAGCTTTCTTT.

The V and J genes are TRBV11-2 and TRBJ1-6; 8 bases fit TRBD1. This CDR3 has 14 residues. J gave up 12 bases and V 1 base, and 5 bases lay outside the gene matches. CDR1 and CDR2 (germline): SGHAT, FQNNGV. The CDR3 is CASSLGQGALPLHF. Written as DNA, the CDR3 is TGTGCCAGCAGCTTAGGGCAGGGGGCATTACCCCTCCACTTT.

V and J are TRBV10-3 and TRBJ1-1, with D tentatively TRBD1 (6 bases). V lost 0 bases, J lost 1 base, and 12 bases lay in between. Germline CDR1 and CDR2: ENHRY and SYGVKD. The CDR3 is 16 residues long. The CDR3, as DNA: TGTGCCATCAGTGAGTCGCTCGTGACAGGGAACACTGAAGCTTTCTTT. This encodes CAISESLVTGNTEAFF.

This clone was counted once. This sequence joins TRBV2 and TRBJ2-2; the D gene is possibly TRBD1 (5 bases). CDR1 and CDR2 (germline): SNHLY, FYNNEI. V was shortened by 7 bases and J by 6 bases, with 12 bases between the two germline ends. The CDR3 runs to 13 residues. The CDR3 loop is CASTGLQAGELFF. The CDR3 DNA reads TGTGCCAGCACAGGGCTGCAGGCCGGGGAGCTGTTTTTT.

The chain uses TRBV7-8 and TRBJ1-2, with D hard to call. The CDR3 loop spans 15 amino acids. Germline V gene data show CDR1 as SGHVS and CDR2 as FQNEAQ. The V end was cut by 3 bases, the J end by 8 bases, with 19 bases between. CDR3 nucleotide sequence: TGTGCCAGCAGCTTGAGCGGCCCCCGAGACGGAGGCTACACCTTC. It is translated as CASSLSGPRDGGYTF.

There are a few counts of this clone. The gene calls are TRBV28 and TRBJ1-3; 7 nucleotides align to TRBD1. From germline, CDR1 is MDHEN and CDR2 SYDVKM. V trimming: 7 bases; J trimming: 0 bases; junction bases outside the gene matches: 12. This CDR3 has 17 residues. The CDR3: CASTPLDYRGSGNTIYF. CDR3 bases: TGTGCCAGCACCCCCCTGGATTACAGGGGCTCTGGAAACACCATATATTTT.

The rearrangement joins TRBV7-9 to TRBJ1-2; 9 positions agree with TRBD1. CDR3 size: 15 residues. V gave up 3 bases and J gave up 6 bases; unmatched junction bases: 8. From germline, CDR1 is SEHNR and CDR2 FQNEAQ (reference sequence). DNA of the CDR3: TGTGCCAGCAGCTTGGGGACAGGGAGGTTGGATGGCTACACCTTC. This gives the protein CASSLGTGRLDGYTF.

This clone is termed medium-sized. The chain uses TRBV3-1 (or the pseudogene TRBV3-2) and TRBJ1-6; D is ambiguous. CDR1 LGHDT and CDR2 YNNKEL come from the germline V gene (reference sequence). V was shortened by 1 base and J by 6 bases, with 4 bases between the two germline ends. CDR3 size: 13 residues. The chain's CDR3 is CASSQGGNSPLHF. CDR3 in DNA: TGTGCCAGCAGCCAAGGCGGTAATTCACCCCTCCACTTT.

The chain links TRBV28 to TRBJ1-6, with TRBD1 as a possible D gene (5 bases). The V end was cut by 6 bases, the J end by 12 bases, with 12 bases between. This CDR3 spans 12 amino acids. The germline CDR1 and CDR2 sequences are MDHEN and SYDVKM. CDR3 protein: CASRIPQGPLHF. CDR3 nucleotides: TGTGCCAGCAGAATCCCGCAGGGACCCCTCCACTTT.

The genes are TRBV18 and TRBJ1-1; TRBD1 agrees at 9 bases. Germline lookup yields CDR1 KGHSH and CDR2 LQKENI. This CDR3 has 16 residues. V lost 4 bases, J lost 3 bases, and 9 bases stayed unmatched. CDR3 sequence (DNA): TGTGCCAGCTCACGAAACTCACAGGGGGCCCACACTGAAGCTTTCTTT. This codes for CASSRNSQGAHTEAFF.

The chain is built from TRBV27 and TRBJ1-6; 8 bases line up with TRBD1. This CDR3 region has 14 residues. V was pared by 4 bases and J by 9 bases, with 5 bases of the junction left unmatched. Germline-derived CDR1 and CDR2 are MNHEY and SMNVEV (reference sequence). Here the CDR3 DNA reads TGTGCCAGCAGTTCCACAGGGGGTACTTCACCCCTCCACTTT. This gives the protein CASSSTGGTSPLHF.

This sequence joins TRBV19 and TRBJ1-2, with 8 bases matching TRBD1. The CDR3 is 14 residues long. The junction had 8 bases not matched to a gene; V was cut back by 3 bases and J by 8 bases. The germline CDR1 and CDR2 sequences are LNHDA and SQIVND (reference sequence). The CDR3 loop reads CASSIQTGDVGYTF. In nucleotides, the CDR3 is TGTGCCAGTAGTATCCAGACAGGGGATGTGGGCTACACCTTC.

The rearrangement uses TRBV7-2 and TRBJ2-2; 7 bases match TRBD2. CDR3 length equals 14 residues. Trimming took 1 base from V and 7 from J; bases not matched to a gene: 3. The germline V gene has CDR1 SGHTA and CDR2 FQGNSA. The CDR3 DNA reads TGTGCCAGCAGCTTAGGGACTAGAGTCGGGGAGCTGTTTTTT. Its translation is CASSLGTRVGELFF.

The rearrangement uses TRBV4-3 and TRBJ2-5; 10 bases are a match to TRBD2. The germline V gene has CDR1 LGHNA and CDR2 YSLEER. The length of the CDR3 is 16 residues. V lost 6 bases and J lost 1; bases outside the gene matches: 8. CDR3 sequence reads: CASSPYSGGTQETQYF. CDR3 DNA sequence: TGCGCCAGCAGTCCCTATAGCGGGGGGACCCAAGAGACCCAGTACTTC.

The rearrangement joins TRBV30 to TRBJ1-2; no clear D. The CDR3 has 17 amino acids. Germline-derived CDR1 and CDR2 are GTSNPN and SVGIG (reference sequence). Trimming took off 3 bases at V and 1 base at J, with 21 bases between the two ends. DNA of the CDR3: TGTGCCTGGAGCCACAGAAACACCAAGCTGGGTAACTATGGCTACACCTTC. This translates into CAWSHRNTKLGNYGYTF.

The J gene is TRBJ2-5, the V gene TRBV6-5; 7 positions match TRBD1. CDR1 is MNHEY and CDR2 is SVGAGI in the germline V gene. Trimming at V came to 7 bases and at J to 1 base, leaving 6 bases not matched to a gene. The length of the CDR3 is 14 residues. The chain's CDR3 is CASTSGQAQETQYF. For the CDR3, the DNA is TGTGCCAGCACCAGTGGACAGGCCCAAGAGACCCAGTACTTC.

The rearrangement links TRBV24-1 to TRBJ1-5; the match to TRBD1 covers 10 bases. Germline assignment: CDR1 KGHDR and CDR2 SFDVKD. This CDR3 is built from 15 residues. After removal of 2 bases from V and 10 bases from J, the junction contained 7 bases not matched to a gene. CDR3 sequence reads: CATSDSGTGVQPQHF. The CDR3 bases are TGTGCCACCAGTGATTCCGGGACAGGGGTACAACCCCAGCATTTT.

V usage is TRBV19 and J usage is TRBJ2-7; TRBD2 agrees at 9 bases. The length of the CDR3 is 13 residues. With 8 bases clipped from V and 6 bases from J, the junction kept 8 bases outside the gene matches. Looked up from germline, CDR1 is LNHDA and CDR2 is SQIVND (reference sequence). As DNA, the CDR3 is TGTGCCAGTTCGCCGGGACTAGCCCGCGAGCAGTACTTC. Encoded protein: CASSPGLAREQYF.